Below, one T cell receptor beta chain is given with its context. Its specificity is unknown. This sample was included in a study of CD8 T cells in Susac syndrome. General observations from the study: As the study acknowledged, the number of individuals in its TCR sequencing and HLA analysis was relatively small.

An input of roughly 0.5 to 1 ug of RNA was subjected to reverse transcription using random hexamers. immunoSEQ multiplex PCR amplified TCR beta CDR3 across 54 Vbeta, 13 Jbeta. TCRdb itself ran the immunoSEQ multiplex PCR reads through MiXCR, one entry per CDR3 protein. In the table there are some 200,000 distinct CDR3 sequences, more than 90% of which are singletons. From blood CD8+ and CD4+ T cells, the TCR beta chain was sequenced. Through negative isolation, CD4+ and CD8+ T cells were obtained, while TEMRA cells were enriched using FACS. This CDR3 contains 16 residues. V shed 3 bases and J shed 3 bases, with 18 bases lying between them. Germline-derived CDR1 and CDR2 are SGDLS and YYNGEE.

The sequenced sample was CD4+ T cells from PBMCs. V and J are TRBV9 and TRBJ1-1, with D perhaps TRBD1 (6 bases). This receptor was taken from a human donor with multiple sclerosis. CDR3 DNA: TGTGCCAGCAGCGCCTGGGGTTCGGGGGCTGACACTGAAGCTTTCTTT. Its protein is CASSAWGSGADTEAFF.